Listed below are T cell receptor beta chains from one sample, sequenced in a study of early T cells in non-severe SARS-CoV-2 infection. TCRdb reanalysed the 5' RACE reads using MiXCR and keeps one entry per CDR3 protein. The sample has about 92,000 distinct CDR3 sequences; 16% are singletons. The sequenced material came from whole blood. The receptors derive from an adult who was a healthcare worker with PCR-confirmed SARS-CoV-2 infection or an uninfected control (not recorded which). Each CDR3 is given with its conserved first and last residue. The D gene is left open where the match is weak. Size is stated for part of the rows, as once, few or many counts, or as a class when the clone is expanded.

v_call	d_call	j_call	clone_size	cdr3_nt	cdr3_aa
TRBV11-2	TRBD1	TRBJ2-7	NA	TGTGCCAGCAGCCGTGGACAGGGGCTTCGGGGGGAGCAGTACTTC	CASSRGQGLRGEQYF
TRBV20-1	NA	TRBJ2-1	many	TGCAGTGCTAGTTACACGGGCAGAAATGAGCAGTTCTTC	CSASYTGRNEQFF
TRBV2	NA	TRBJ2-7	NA	TGTGCCAGCAGTGGGCGTAAGGGGGTCGACGAGCAGTACTTC	CASSGRKGVDEQYF
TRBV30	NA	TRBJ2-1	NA	TGTGCCTGGAGTGGGGGAAAAAGGCAGTTCTTC	CAWSGGKRQFF
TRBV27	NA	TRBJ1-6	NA	TGTGCCAGCAGTTTAGGGGGAAGCAATTCACCCCTCCACTTT	CASSLGGSNSPLHF
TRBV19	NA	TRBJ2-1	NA	TGTGCCAGTAGTATAGGGGGGCCTGCCATCTACAATGAGCAGTTCTTC	CASSIGGPAIYNEQFF
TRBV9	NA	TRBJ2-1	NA	TGTGCCAGCAGCGTAGAAGGGTGGAGCTCCTACAATGAGCAGTTCTTC	CASSVEGWSSYNEQFF
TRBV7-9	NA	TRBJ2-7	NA	TGTGCCAGCTCTACGGACCAATTTTACGAGCAGTACTTC	CASSTDQFYEQYF
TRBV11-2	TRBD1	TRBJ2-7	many	TGTGCCAGCAGCTTAGTAGCCGGGACAGGGATTCGGTACGAGCAGTACTTC	CASSLVAGTGIRYEQYF
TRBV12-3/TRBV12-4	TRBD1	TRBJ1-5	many	TGTGCCAGCAGTTCTGGGACAGACAATCAGCCCCAGCATTTT	CASSSGTDNQPQHF
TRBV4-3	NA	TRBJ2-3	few	TGCGCCAGCAGCCAAGAGGCGGTAGTGGGAGATACGCAGTATTTT	CASSQEAVVGDTQYF
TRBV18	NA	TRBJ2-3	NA	TGTGCCAGCTCAGGGATCAGCACAGATACGCAGTATTTT	CASSGISTDTQYF
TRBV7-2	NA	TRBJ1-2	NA	TGTGCCAGCAGCTGGTTCACCTTC	CASSWFTF
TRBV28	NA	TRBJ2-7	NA	TGTGCCAGCAGTGGTTTGTCCTACGAGCAGTACTTC	CASSGLSYEQYF
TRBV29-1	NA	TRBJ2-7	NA	TGCAGCGCCGTGCACGTTGGGTACGAGCAGTACTTC	CSAVHVGYEQYF
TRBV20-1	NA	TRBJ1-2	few	TGCAGTGCTAGCCCGAGGGGCCCTTTGAGCTACACCTTC	CSASPRGPLSYTF
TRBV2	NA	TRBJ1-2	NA	TGTGCCACCTCCCGGGGGGGCTACACCTTC	CATSRGGYTF
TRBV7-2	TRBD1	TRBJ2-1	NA	TGTGCCAGCAGCTGGACAGGGAGCTCCTACAATGAGCAGTTCTTC	CASSWTGSSYNEQFF
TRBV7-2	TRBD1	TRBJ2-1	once	TGTGCCAGCAGCCTTGGACAGGGGATTGAGCAGTTCTTC	CASSLGQGIEQFF
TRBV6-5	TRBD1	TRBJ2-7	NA	TGTGCCAGCAGGAAGGGGACAGGGGGAATTCGTGATCAGTACTTC	CASRKGTGGIRDQYF
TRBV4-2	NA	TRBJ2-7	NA	TGTGCCAGCAGCCAAGGGGCCTACGAGCAGTACTTC	CASSQGAYEQYF
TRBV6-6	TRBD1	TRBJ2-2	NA	TGTGCCAGCAGTGCCAGGACAGGGCGAGGCACCGGGGAGCTGTTTTTT	CASSARTGRGTGELFF
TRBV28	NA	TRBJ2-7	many	TGTGCCAGCAGTCCATGGGACTGGATCTCCTACGAGCAGTACTTC	CASSPWDWISYEQYF
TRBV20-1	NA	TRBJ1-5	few	TGCAGTGCTAGTGTGCAGGGCGCCCAGCCCCAGCATTTT	CSASVQGAQPQHF